This T cell receptor beta chain was identified during a study of T cells after yellow fever vaccination. Template switching with 5'RACE generated the TCR cDNA and added a universal primer site and UMIs. TCRdb redid the calling of the 5' RACE reads with MiXCR, one entry per CDR3 protein. This table has about 260,000 distinct CDR3 sequences, about 5% appearing once. This clonotype has at least ten counts. Per the germline V gene, CDR1 is MNHEY and CDR2 is SMNVEV (reference sequence). CDR3 length: 14 residues. V was cut by 5 bases and J by 2 bases, with 13 bases left in between. V usage is TRBV27 and J usage is TRBJ2-7; unclear D gene. Material: CD4+ T cells sorted from PBMCs, obtained on the day of the yellow fever booster vaccination. This clonotype was obtained from a man between 18 and 29 years old who received the YFV17D yellow fever vaccine. The CDR3 nucleotides are TGTGCCAGCAGTCCCTTTCGAGCAGCCTACGAGCAGTACTTC. The encoded protein is CASSPFRAAYEQYF.